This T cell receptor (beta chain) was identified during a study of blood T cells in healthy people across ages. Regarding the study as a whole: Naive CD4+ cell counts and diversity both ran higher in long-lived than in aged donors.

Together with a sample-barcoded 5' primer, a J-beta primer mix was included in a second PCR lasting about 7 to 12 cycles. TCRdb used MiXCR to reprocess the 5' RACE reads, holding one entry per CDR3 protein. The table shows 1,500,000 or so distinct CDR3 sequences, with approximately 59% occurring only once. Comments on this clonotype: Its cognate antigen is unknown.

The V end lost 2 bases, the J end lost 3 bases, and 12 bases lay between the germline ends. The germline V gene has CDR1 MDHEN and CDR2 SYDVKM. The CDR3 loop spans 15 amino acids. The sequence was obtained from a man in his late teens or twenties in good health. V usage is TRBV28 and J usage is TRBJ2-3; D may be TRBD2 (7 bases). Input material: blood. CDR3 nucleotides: TGTGCCAGCAGTTTACGGGGGGCGCGAACAGATACGCAGTATTTT. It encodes CASSLRGARTDTQYF.